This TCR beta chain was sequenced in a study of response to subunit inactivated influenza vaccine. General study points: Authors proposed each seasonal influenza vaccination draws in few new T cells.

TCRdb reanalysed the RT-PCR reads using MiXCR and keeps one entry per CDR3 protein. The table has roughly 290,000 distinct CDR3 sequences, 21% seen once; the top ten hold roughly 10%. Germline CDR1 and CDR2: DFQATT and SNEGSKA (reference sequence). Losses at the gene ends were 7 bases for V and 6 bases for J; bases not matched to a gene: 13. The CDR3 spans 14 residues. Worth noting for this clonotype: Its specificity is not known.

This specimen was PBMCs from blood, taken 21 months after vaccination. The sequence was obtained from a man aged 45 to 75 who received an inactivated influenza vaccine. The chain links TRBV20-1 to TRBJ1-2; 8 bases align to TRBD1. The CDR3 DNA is TGCAGTGTTCACAGGGGGTTTTTATGGAATGGCTACACCTTC. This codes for CSVHRGFLWNGYTF.